Below, 16 T cell receptor beta chains from the same sample are listed, as sequenced in a study of technical replicates of blood from several donors. The protocol was immunoSEQ multiplex PCR, while the TCRdb copy is restricted to in-frame clones and leaves out a portion. The data hold about 53,000 clones, with roughly 84% observed a single time. The sequencing sample was made of PBMCs. These receptors came from a human donor in good health. Some clones in this sample may be carry-over from other donors' samples.

This sequence joins TRBV6-5 and TRBJ2-5, with 8 bases that match TRBD1. Germline V CDR1 and CDR2: MNHEY, SVGAGI. The ends lost 3 bases at V and 5 bases at J; junction bases unmatched: 8. CDR3 length: 15 residues. The CDR3 bases are TGTGCCAGCAGTTATGCCAGGGGGCTAATCGAGACCCAGTACTTC. As protein: CASSYARGLIETQYF.

V usage is TRBV7-9 and J usage is TRBJ2-1; TRBD2 aligns across 10 bases. V shed 0 bases, J shed 11 bases, and the junction held 7 bases outside the gene matches. The CDR3 has 15 residues. Per germline, CDR1 SEHNR and CDR2 FQNEAQ (reference sequence). The CDR3: CASSLAIGSGGKQFF. The CDR3 DNA reads as TGTGCCAGCAGCTTAGCGATAGGTAGCGGGGGGAAGCAGTTCTTC.

The CDR3 nucleotides read TGTGCCTGGAGTTCTAGGGCGGGAAACGAGCAGTACTTC. The encoded protein is CAWSSRAGNEQYF. This chain uses TRBV30 with TRBJ2-7, with D possibly being TRBD2 (6 bases). The CDR3 covers 13 residues. The V and J ends lost 2 bases and 5 bases respectively, with 13 bases between them. Germline values: CDR1 GTSNPN, CDR2 SVGIG (reference sequence).

This rearrangement joins TRBV7-9 to TRBJ2-2; 8 positions match TRBD2. The CDR3 has 17 amino acids. Germline V gives CDR1 SEHNR, CDR2 FQNEAQ (reference sequence). V lost 1 base, J lost 5 bases, and 9 bases stayed unmatched. The CDR3 sequence: CASSLEREPAPTGELFF. The CDR3 coding sequence is TGTGCCAGCAGCTTAGAGCGGGAGCCCGCTCCGACCGGGGAGCTGTTTTTT.

The rearrangement uses TRBV2 and TRBJ1-4, with 8 positions matching TRBD1. The germline gives CDR1 SNHLY, CDR2 FYNNEI. The length of the CDR3 is 13 residues. The V and J ends lost 8 bases and 7 bases, in that order; junction bases with no gene match: 6. CDR3 DNA sequence: TGTGCCAGCCGCTGGACAGGGAGTGAAAAACTGTTTTTT. It is translated as CASRWTGSEKLFF.

The chain joins TRBV7-9 to TRBJ1-5, with 7 positions matching TRBD1. Germline V CDR1 and CDR2: SEHNR, FQNEAQ (reference sequence). The CDR3 is 19 residues long. After removal of 1 base from V and 4 bases from J, the junction contained 16 bases not matched to a gene. The CDR3, as DNA: TGTGCCAGCAGCTTAGAAGTCACGGGACAGCCAAAGAGGAATCAGCCCCAGCATTTT. Translation: CASSLEVTGQPKRNQPQHF. Full variable domain (remainder filled in from reference TRBV7-9 and TRBJ1-5): DTGVSQNPRHKITKRGQNVTFRCDPISEHNRLYWYRQTLGQGPEFLTYFQNEAQLEKSRLLSDRFSAERPKGSFSTLEIQRTEQGDSAMYLCASSLEVTGQPKRNQPQHFGDGTRLSIL.

The chain is built from TRBV6-7 and TRBJ1-1; D uncertain. TRBV6-7 is known as an ORF, though its function is uncertain. V was trimmed by 5 bases and J by 11 bases, leaving 9 bases between them. The length of the CDR3 is 10 residues. This CDR3 reads CASSDPGAFF. Here the CDR3 DNA reads TGTGCCAGCAGTGACCCCGGGGCTTTCTTT.

This clone was recorded once. The rearrangement links TRBV11-3 to TRBJ2-1; 8 bases fit TRBD1. The length of the CDR3 is 15 residues. Per germline, CDR1 SGHNT and CDR2 YENEEA. V lost 5 bases, J lost 1 base, and 4 bases stayed unmatched. CDR3 coding DNA: TGTGCCAGCAGCGCACAGGGGGAGTCCTACAATGAGCAGTTCTTC. Its protein is CASSAQGESYNEQFF.

This clone came up a few times. The chain uses TRBV6-6 and TRBJ1-5; no firm D call. The CDR3 runs 12 residues. Germline CDR1 reads MNHNY; CDR2 reads SVGAGI (reference sequence). The V end lost 5 bases, the J end lost 6 bases, and 8 bases lay between the germline ends. The DNA of the CDR3 is TGTGCCAGCAGTACTCCACCTCAGCCCCAGCATTTT. Translated, it gives CASSTPPQPQHF.

The rearrangement joins TRBV6-1 to TRBJ2-2; tentatively, D is TRBD2 (6 bases). Trimming shortened V by 3 bases and J by 0 bases, and 11 bases separated the two germline ends. Germline V CDR1 and CDR2: MNHNS, SASEGT. CDR3 size: 16 residues. CDR3 bases: TGTGCCAGCAGTGATTTGTGGAGGGCGAACACCGGGGAGCTGTTTTTT. Translation: CASSDLWRANTGELFF.

The rearrangement joins TRBV5-1 to TRBJ1-6; 9 bases line up with TRBD1. The V gene end was trimmed by 1 base and the J gene end by 9 bases; junction bases not matched to a gene: 5. Germline values: CDR1 SGHRS, CDR2 YFSETQ. The CDR3 consists of 15 residues. The CDR3 DNA sequence: TGCGCCAGCAGCTTGACAGGGGGCGGCAGTTCACCCCTCCACTTT. Translating it yields CASSLTGGGSSPLHF.

This chain uses TRBV5-1 with TRBJ1-1, with a possible D match to TRBD1 (6 bases). The V gene lost 4 bases and the J gene lost 1 base, with 11 bases spanning the gap. The CDR3 is made up of 14 amino acids. Germline-derived CDR1 and CDR2 are SGHRS and YFSETQ. CDR3 residues: CASSNGQSNTEAFF. In DNA, the CDR3 is TGCGCCAGCAGCAATGGACAGTCGAACACTGAAGCTTTCTTT.

The CDR3 DNA is TGTGCCAGTAGTATAGATCTCGGGACAGGGGGCTCGGCTTTCTTT. Translation: CASSIDLGTGGSAFF. This rearrangement joins TRBV19 to TRBJ1-1; 12 bases fit TRBD1. The CDR3 consists of 15 residues. Germline V CDR1 and CDR2: LNHDA, SQIVND (reference sequence). V dropped 0 bases and J dropped 11; count of bases not matched to a gene: 7.

The chain links TRBV29-1 to TRBJ2-1; 7 nucleotides line up with TRBD2. V trimming: 6 bases; J trimming: 0 bases; junction bases outside the gene matches: 11. Germline V gene sequence: CDR1 SQVTM, CDR2 ANQGSEA. CDR3 length: 16 residues. DNA of the CDR3: TGCAGCGTCCCCCCCTTAGCGGGTAGCTCCTACAATGAGCAGTTCTTC. It translates to CSVPPLAGSSYNEQFF.

This clone was counted between two and nine times. The rearrangement joins TRBV19 to TRBJ1-2; D uncertain. The CDR3 covers 13 residues. V was pared by 3 bases and J by 2 bases, with 7 bases between. Germline lookup yields CDR1 LNHDA and CDR2 SQIVND (reference sequence). CDR3 amino acids: CASSMDFNYGYTF. The CDR3 DNA is TGTGCCAGTAGTATGGACTTCAACTATGGCTACACCTTC.

This clone rates as medium-sized. The chain couples TRBV5-4 to TRBJ2-7; 7 bases map to TRBD1. Germline V gene data show CDR1 as SGHNT and CDR2 as YYREEE (reference sequence). This CDR3 has 15 residues. V lost 0 bases, J lost 5 bases, and 8 bases stayed unmatched. CDR3 region: CASSLEGAGGHEQYF. DNA for the CDR3: TGTGCCAGCAGCTTGGAGGGGGCAGGGGGACACGAGCAGTACTTC.